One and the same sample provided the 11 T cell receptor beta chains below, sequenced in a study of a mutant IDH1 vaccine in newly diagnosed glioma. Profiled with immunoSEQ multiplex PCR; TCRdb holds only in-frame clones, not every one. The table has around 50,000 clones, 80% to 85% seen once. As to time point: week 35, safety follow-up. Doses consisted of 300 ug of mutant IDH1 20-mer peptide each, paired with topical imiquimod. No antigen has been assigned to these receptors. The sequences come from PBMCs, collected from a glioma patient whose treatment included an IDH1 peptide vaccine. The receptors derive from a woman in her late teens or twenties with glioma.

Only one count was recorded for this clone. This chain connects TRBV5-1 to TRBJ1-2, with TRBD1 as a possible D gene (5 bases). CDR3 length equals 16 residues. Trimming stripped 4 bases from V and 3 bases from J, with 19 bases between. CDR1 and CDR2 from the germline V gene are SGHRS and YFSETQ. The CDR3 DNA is TGCGCCAGCAGCCCTGGGGCGGGGGTCTTTGACTATGGCTACACCTTC. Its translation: CASSPGAGVFDYGYTF.

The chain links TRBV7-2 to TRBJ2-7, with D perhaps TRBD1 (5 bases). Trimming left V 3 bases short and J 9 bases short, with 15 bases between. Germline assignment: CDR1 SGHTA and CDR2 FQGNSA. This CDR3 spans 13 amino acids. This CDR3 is CASSFGRTWGQYF. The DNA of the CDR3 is TGTGCCAGCAGCTTCGGACGGACATGGGGGCAGTACTTC.

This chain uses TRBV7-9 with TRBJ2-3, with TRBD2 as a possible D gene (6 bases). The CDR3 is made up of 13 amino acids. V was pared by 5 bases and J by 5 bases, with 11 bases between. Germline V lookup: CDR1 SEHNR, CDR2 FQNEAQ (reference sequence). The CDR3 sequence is CASSPPEGDTQYF. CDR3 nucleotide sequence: TGTGCCAGCAGCCCCCCGGAGGGAGATACGCAGTATTTT.

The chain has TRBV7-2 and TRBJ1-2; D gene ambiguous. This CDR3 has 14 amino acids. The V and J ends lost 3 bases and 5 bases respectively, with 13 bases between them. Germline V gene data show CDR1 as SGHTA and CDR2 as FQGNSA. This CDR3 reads CASSFSFGLYGYTF. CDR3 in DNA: TGTGCCAGCAGCTTTTCCTTCGGGTTGTATGGCTACACCTTC.

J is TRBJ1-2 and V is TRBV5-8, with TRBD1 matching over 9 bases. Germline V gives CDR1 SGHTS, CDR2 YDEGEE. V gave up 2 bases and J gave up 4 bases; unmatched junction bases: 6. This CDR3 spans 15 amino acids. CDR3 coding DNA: TGTGCCAGCAGCTTCGGGACAGGGTCTAGCTATGGCTACACCTTC. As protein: CASSFGTGSSYGYTF.

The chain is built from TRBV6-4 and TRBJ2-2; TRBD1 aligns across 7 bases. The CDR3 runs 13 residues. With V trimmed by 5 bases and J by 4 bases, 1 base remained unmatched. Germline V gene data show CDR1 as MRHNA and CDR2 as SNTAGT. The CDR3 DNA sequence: TGTGCCAGCAGTACAGGGGCCACCGGGGAGCTGTTTTTT. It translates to CASSTGATGELFF.

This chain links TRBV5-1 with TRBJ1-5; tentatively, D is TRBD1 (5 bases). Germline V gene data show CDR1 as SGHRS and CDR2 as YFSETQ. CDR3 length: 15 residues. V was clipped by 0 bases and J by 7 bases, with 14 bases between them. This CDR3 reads CASSLDTGVRQPQHF. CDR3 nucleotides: TGCGCCAGCAGCTTGGATACGGGGGTTCGACAGCCCCAGCATTTT.

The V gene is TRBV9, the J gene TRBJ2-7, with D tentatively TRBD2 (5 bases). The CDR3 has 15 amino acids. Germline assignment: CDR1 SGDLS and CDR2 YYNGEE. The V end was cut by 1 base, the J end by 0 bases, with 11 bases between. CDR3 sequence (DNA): TGTGCCAGCAGCGTACAAGCGGTGAGCTCCTACGAGCAGTACTTC. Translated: CASSVQAVSSYEQYF.

For the CDR3, the DNA is TGTGCCAGCAGCTTAGCCGTTCTAGCGGGGGTCACAGATACGCAGTATTTT. As protein: CASSLAVLAGVTDTQYF. This chain connects TRBV7-2 to TRBJ2-3, with 10 bases aligning to TRBD2. This CDR3 contains 17 residues. J lost 2 bases, V lost 0 bases, and 5 bases had no gene match. The germline V gene has CDR1 SGHTA and CDR2 FQGNSA. The full variable domain, in which reference TRBV7-2 and TRBJ2-3 provide the parts outside the CDR3, is GAGVSQSPSNKVTEKGKDVELRCDPISGHTALYWYRQSLGQGLEFLIYFQGNSAPDKSGLPSDRFSAERTGGSVSTLTIQRTQQEDSAVYLCASSLAVLAGVTDTQYFGPGTRLTVL.

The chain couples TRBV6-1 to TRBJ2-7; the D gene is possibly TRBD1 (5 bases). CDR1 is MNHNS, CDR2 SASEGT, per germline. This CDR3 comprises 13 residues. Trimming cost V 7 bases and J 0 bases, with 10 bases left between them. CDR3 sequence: CASNYDSSYEQYF. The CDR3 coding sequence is TGTGCCAGCAACTATGACAGCTCCTACGAGCAGTACTTC.

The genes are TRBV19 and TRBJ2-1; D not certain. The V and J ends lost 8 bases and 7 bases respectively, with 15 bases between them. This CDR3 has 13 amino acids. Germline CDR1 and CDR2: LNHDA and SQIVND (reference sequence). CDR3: CASSVVPSNEQFF. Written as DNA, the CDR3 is TGTGCCAGTTCTGTTGTACCGTCTAATGAGCAGTTCTTC.